This T cell receptor (beta chain) was recorded in a study of PD-1 blockade in classical Hodgkin lymphoma. V was shortened by 1 base and J by 5 bases, with 12 bases between the two germline ends. The CDR3 consists of 14 residues. The germline gives CDR1 LGHNA, CDR2 YSLEER. Using immunoSEQ multiplex PCR, the repertoire was profiled, and TCRdb retains in-frame clones only, with some absent. The repertoire consists of 15,000 to 20,000 clones, with approximately 84% occurring once and the leading ten covering nearly 6.5%. All patients relapsed after autologous stem cell transplantation, and brentuximab vedotin exposure varied. Concerning this clone: What it recognizes is unknown.

Study-wide results and limits: According to reports, newly diagnosed patients had lower baseline TCR diversity than healthy donors, and relapsed/refractory patients had lower baseline TCR diversity still. Causes of the repertoire differences remain undefined, possibly disease activity or prior therapy. CD4+ TCR diversity rose significantly by C4D1, and CD8+ TCR diversity did not.

This sequence originates from a human donor with classical Hodgkin lymphoma. V usage is TRBV4-3 and J usage is TRBJ2-7; maybe TRBD1 (5 bases). Specimen: peripheral blood mononuclear cells (PBMCs), collected at baseline. The CDR3 reads CASSQAAGIHEQYF. In DNA, the CDR3 is TGCGCCAGCAGCCAAGCTGCAGGGATCCACGAGCAGTACTTC.